Below are 20 T cell receptor beta chains sequenced from a single sample in a study of identifying expanded T cells in peripheral blood. The assay was immunoSEQ multiplex PCR, and TCRdb's table has in-frame clones only and misses some. The sample carries 90,000 or so clones, 88% recorded once. Sequencing was done on a sample of blood. The receptor set was obtained from a person aged 18 to 75 in good health.

V and J are TRBV4-3 and TRBJ2-1; 10 nucleotides match TRBD2. The CDR3 contains 15 residues. J lost 8 bases, V lost 1 base, and 5 bases had no gene match. Germline loops: CDR1 LGHNA, CDR2 YSLEER. The CDR3 nucleotides read TGCGCCAGCAGCCAAGGGGGACTAGCGAGGGATGAGCAGTTCTTC. Its protein is CASSQGGLARDEQFF.

The count of this clone is one. The rearrangement uses TRBV2 and TRBJ2-5; D unclear. This CDR3 has 11 amino acids. Trimming left V 3 bases short and J 5 bases short, with 4 bases between. Germline CDR1 and CDR2: SNHLY and FYNNEI. CDR3 coding DNA: TGTGCCAGCAGTGACCTGGAGACCCAGTACTTC. Its translation is CASSDLETQYF.

The chain is built from TRBV18 and TRBJ1-5, with unresolved D. Germline values: CDR1 KGHSH, CDR2 LQKENI. V lost 6 bases to trimming and J lost 4 bases, with 19 bases between them. CDR3 length: 16 residues. CDR3 sequence: CASSPNDPGSNQPQHF. CDR3 nucleotides: TGTGCCAGCTCCCCTAACGACCCGGGATCGAATCAGCCCCAGCATTTT. Drawing the rest from reference TRBV18 and TRBJ1-5, the complete variable domain is NAGVMQNPRHLVRRRGQEARLRCSPMKGHSHVYWYRQLPEEGLKFMVYLQKENIIDESGMPKERFSAEFPKEGPSILRIQQVVRGDSAAYFCASSPNDPGSNQPQHFGDGTRLSIL.

The V and J genes are TRBV27 and TRBJ1-2, with 7 positions matching TRBD1. The germline gives CDR1 MNHEY, CDR2 SMNVEV (reference sequence). The CDR3 extends over 12 amino acids. V lost 8 bases and J lost 4; bases outside the gene matches: 4. Here the CDR3 DNA reads TGTGCCAGCGGTTCAGGGGGCTATGGCTACACCTTC. Translated: CASGSGGYGYTF.

This clone turned up a few times. CDR3 coding DNA: TGTGCCAGCTCACCAGTCCGAGGGGCAAGATCACCCCTCCACTTT. It specifies CASSPVRGARSPLHF. The chain is built from TRBV18 and TRBJ1-6; the D gene is possibly TRBD1 (5 bases). CDR3 size: 15 residues. Germline lookup yields CDR1 KGHSH and CDR2 LQKENI. V lost 2 bases and J lost 10, with 15 bases in between.

The chain employs TRBV4-3 and TRBJ2-1, with D possibly being TRBD1 (6 bases). V lost 0 bases to trimming and J lost 0 bases, with 9 bases between them. CDR1 and CDR2 (germline): LGHNA, YSLEER. The CDR3 runs 16 residues. CDR3 residues: CASSQDSTGSYNEQFF. CDR3 sequence (DNA): TGCGCCAGCAGCCAAGATTCGACAGGCTCCTACAATGAGCAGTTCTTC.

The chain uses TRBV6-1 and TRBJ1-5; no reliable D call. The CDR3 runs to 15 residues. Trimming took off 6 bases at V and 0 bases at J, with 12 bases between the two ends. The germline V gene has CDR1 MNHNS and CDR2 SASEGT. The CDR3, as DNA: TGTGCCAGCAGCCTCCTCAGGTATAGCAATCAGCCCCAGCATTTT. Translated: CASSLLRYSNQPQHF.

The chain carries TRBV28 and TRBJ2-1; TRBD2 matches 11 bases. CDR3 length: 16 amino acids. The V and J ends lost 4 bases and 0 bases, in that order; junction bases with no gene match: 2. CDR1 and CDR2 from the germline V gene are MDHEN and SYDVKM. The CDR3 DNA is TGTGCCAGCAGTTGGACTAGCGGGTTCTCCTACAATGAGCAGTTCTTC. It translates to CASSWTSGFSYNEQFF.

The gene calls are TRBV10-3 and TRBJ1-2; D not resolved. This CDR3 spans 13 amino acids. The germline gives CDR1 ENHRY, CDR2 SYGVKD. The V and J ends lost 3 bases and 5 bases respectively, with 10 bases between them. DNA of the CDR3: TGTGCCATCAGTGAATTTCAGCCTTATGGCTACACCTTC. Residues: CAISEFQPYGYTF.

The chain combines TRBV13 with TRBJ1-2; weak D call: TRBD1 (5 bases). This CDR3 region has 16 residues. The germline CDR1 and CDR2 sequences are PRHDT and FYEKMQ (reference sequence). V dropped 0 bases and J dropped 5 bases, with 16 bases sitting between them. This CDR3 reads CASSLGRGLGDYGYTF. The CDR3 DNA follows: TGTGCCAGCAGCTTAGGTAGGGGTCTTGGCGATTATGGCTACACCTTC.

The chain employs TRBV28 and TRBJ2-3; TRBD1 matches at 7 bases. With V trimmed by 5 bases and J by 0 bases, 5 bases remained unmatched. Germline V gene lookup returns CDR1 MDHEN and CDR2 SYDVKM. CDR3 length: 15 residues. The CDR3 sequence is CASSTRQGSTDTQYF. CDR3 in DNA: TGTGCCAGCAGTACCCGACAGGGAAGCACAGATACGCAGTATTTT.

V usage is TRBV7-9 and J usage is TRBJ2-7; either TRBD1 or TRBD2 may fit D (5 bases each). The CDR3 runs 15 residues. CDR1 and CDR2 from the germline V gene are SEHNR and FQNEAQ (reference sequence). The V gene lost 2 bases and the J gene lost 7 bases, with 18 bases spanning the gap. CDR3 bases: TGTGCCAGCAGCTTATGGTCCGGGGACGTGAGGGAGCAGTACTTC. It encodes CASSLWSGDVREQYF. The full variable domain, completed using reference TRBV7-9 and TRBJ2-7, is DTGVSQNPRHKITKRGQNVTFRCDPISEHNRLYWYRQTLGQGPEFLTYFQNEAQLEKSRLLSDRFSAERPKGSFSTLEIQRTEQGDSAMYLCASSLWSGDVREQYFGPGTRLTVT.

For the CDR3, the DNA is TGTGCCAGCAGCTTAGGAGAACAGGGAAGGTACCAAGAGACCCAGTACTTC. Translated, it gives CASSLGEQGRYQETQYF. V and J are TRBV13 and TRBJ2-5; possible D gene TRBD1, 6 bases. The V end was cut by 0 bases, the J end by 0 bases, with 14 bases between. The length of the CDR3 is 17 residues. Germline V gene data show CDR1 as PRHDT and CDR2 as FYEKMQ (reference sequence). The full variable domain, completed using reference TRBV13 and TRBJ2-5, is AAGVIQSPRHLIKEKRETATLKCYPIPRHDTVYWYQQGPGQDPQFLISFYEKMQSDKGSIPDRFSAQQFSDYHSELNMSSLELGDSALYFCASSLGEQGRYQETQYFGPGTRLLVL.

This rearrangement joins TRBV4-1 to TRBJ2-4; D tentatively reads TRBD1 or TRBD2 (6 bases each). The CDR3 extends over 14 amino acids. CDR1 is MGHRA and CDR2 is YSYEKL in the germline V gene. The V end lost 7 bases, the J end lost 5 bases, and 15 bases lay between the germline ends. CDR3 in amino acids: CASTPGGAENIQYF. CDR3 DNA: TGCGCCAGCACGCCCGGGGGCGCGGAAAACATTCAGTACTTC.

The chain couples TRBV4-3 to TRBJ2-7, with 12 bases matching TRBD1. Germline trimming cut 4 bases from V and 6 bases from J; bases unmatched to any gene: 4. Germline CDR1 reads LGHNA; CDR2 reads YSLEER. CDR3 length: 14 amino acids. CDR3 sequence: CASSRDRGLSEQYF. The CDR3, as DNA: TGCGCCAGCAGCCGGGACAGGGGGCTAAGCGAGCAGTACTTC.

J is TRBJ1-2 and V is TRBV2; unclear D gene. Germline V gene sequence: CDR1 SNHLY, CDR2 FYNNEI. This CDR3 spans 13 amino acids. Trimming shortened V by 4 bases and J by 4 bases, and 10 bases separated the two germline ends. The CDR3 coding sequence is TGTGCCAGCAGTGTCCAAGCCGCCTATGGCTACACCTTC. This gives the protein CASSVQAAYGYTF.

The chain carries TRBV6-1 and TRBJ1-5, with D maybe TRBD1 (6 bases). The CDR3 has 15 amino acids. V was clipped by 7 bases and J by 3 bases, with 16 bases between them. The V gene's germline CDR1 is MNHNS and CDR2 SASEGT. CDR3 protein: CASTPRGGPNQPQHF. For the CDR3, the DNA is TGTGCCAGCACCCCGAGGGGGGGGCCCAATCAGCCCCAGCATTTT.

This clone was detected a few times. CDR3 sequence (DNA): TGTGCCACCAGCAGGGCTAGCGGGGGGGCCTACAATGAGCAGTTCTTC. As protein: CATSRASGGAYNEQFF. The chain couples TRBV15 to TRBJ2-1, with TRBD2 matching 12 bases. The CDR3 is made up of 16 amino acids. CDR1 is LNHNV and CDR2 is YYDKDF in the germline V gene (reference sequence). The junction had 2 bases not matched to a gene; V was cut back by 3 bases and J by 2 bases.

This rearrangement joins TRBV29-1 to TRBJ2-1; 8 positions match TRBD1. The germline CDR1 and CDR2 sequences are SQVTM and ANQGSEA. V trimming: 6 bases; J trimming: 4 bases; junction bases outside the gene matches: 8. The CDR3 has 14 residues. As DNA, the CDR3 is TGCAGCGTCCGGGACAGGTTCCAATACAATGAGCAGTTCTTC. It specifies CSVRDRFQYNEQFF.

The chain employs TRBV4-3 and TRBJ1-2; TRBD1 might be the D (6 bases). The CDR3 is 16 residues long. Trimming pared 2 bases from V and 1 base from J, leaving 14 bases between. Germline loops: CDR1 LGHNA, CDR2 YSLEER. This CDR3 is CASSQLGGARNYGYTF. DNA for the CDR3: TGCGCCAGCAGCCAATTGGGGGGGGCTCGTAACTATGGCTACACCTTC.